One sample yielded the 26 T cell receptor beta chains listed below, sequenced in a study of beta chain features in type 1 diabetes. Of the isolated RNA, all was reverse transcribed, and so the sequenced material was expressed TCRB transcripts. Clones were read by immunoSEQ multiplex PCR, and TCRdb kept only the in-frame ones, dropping some. The sample holds 65,000 to 100,000 clones, about 32% seen once. The material sequenced was stem cell memory CD4+ T cells from blood. The receptors originated from a woman in her late teens or twenties in good health.

The chain employs TRBV25-1 and TRBJ2-7; the match to TRBD2 covers 8 bases. Germline trimming cut 6 bases from V and 7 bases from J; bases unmatched to any gene: 17. The CDR3 totals 16 residues. Germline V lookup: CDR1 MGHDK, CDR2 SYGVNS. This CDR3 is CASSRTGAGVAEEQYF. The CDR3, as DNA: TGTGCCAGCAGCCGAACGGGAGCGGGAGTCGCGGAGGAGCAGTACTTC.

This clone occurred a few times. The chain has TRBV11-2 and TRBJ2-5; 13 bases agree with TRBD2. Trimming at V came to 2 bases and at J to 3 bases, leaving 6 bases not matched to a gene. Germline-derived CDR1 and CDR2 are SGHAT and FQNNGV. The CDR3 has 17 residues. The chain's CDR3 is CASSLRPGTSGEETQYF. DNA of the CDR3: TGTGCCAGCAGCTTACGACCCGGGACTAGCGGGGAAGAGACCCAGTACTTC.

The J gene is TRBJ2-3, the V gene TRBV29-1; 11 nucleotides match TRBD2. Germline CDR1 and CDR2: SQVTM and ANQGSEA. The CDR3 sequence is 17 residues long. V shed 6 bases and J 9 bases; nucleotides not matched to a gene: 20. The CDR3, as DNA: TGCAGCGTCGTTACAACGCTTACTAGCGGGAGCGGGGACACGCAGTATTTT. Amino acid sequence: CSVVTTLTSGSGDTQYF.

This rearrangement joins TRBV2 to TRBJ2-1, with TRBD2 matching over 9 bases. The CDR3 covers 16 residues. V lost 6 bases and J lost 3; bases outside the gene matches: 9. Germline V gene data show CDR1 as SNHLY and CDR2 as FYNNEI. This CDR3 reads CASRLLAGTFYNEQFF. The CDR3 DNA sequence: TGTGCCAGCAGGCTCCTAGCGGGAACGTTCTACAATGAGCAGTTCTTC. The full variable domain, with the rest looked up from reference TRBV2 and TRBJ2-1, is EPEVTQTPSHQVTQMGQEVILRCVPISNHLYFYWYRQILGQKVEFLVSFYNNEISEKSEIFDDQFSVERPDGSNFTLKIRSTKLEDSAMYFCASRLLAGTFYNEQFFGPGTRLTVL.

CDR3 DNA: TGCAGCGTTGAGGGAGGGCCAAGGGGCACAGATACGCAGTATTTT. It encodes CSVEGGPRGTDTQYF. V gene TRBV29-1 combines with J gene TRBJ2-3; 7 bases line up with TRBD2. Looked up from germline, CDR1 is SQVTM and CDR2 is ANQGSEA. The CDR3 has 15 residues. V lost 3 bases and J lost 1; bases outside the gene matches: 7.

The chain has TRBV15 and TRBJ1-4; 7 bases line up with TRBD1. Germline trimming cut 3 bases from V and 5 bases from J; bases unmatched to any gene: 3. The CDR3 is 14 residues long. CDR1 and CDR2 (germline): LNHNV, YYDKDF (reference sequence). The CDR3 DNA reads as TGTGCCACCAGCAGGGACAGGACGAATGAAAAACTGTTTTTT. Residues: CATSRDRTNEKLFF.

V gene TRBV15 combines with J gene TRBJ2-1, with 8 nucleotides matching TRBD2. In germline, CDR1 is LNHNV, CDR2 YYDKDF (reference sequence). The CDR3 loop spans 14 amino acids. The V gene end was trimmed by 5 bases and the J gene end by 7 bases; junction bases not matched to a gene: 7. In DNA, the CDR3 is TGTGCCACCAGCTCGGATAGCGGGATTAATGAGCAGTTCTTC. Its protein product is CATSSDSGINEQFF.

This sequence joins TRBV5-5 and TRBJ2-5, with D perhaps TRBD1 (5 bases). The CDR3 runs 14 residues. Trimming took off 1 base at V and 2 bases at J, with 9 bases between the two ends. In germline, CDR1 is SGHKS, CDR2 YYEKEE (reference sequence). The CDR3 bases are TGTGCCAGCAGCTTGTTACAGGCGCAAGAGACCCAGTACTTC. Its translation is CASSLLQAQETQYF.

The gene calls are TRBV27 and TRBJ1-4; D perhaps matches TRBD1 (6 bases). This CDR3 contains 13 residues. V was cut by 7 bases and J by 7 bases, with 13 bases left in between. The germline V gene has CDR1 MNHEY and CDR2 SMNVEV (reference sequence). CDR3 in amino acids: CASTRLQGEKLFF. In DNA, the CDR3 is TGTGCCAGCACCAGGTTACAGGGTGAAAAACTGTTTTTT.

The rearrangement links TRBV19 to TRBJ1-1, with 7 nucleotides matching TRBD1. The CDR3 spans 16 residues. CDR1 and CDR2 (germline): LNHDA, SQIVND (reference sequence). The junction had 14 bases not matched to a gene; V was cut back by 5 bases and J by 5 bases. DNA for the CDR3: TGTGCCAGTAGTGGCGACGGGAAGGGGGCGAGGACTGAAGCTTTCTTT. This sequence encodes CASSGDGKGARTEAFF.

Only a few counts were recorded for this clone. The chain is built from TRBV7-2 and TRBJ1-1; unclear D gene. Germline CDR1 and CDR2: SGHTA and FQGNSA. The CDR3 covers 16 residues. Trimming left V 0 bases short and J 0 bases short, with 11 bases between. CDR3 region: CASSLAGTDLNTEAFF. The CDR3 nucleotides read TGTGCCAGCAGCTTAGCCGGAACAGACCTGAACACTGAAGCTTTCTTT.

This clone was observed a few times. In DNA form, the CDR3 reads TGTGCCAGCAGTGAGGGGACTCGCTTACCGCAGTATTTT. Translated: CASSEGTRLPQYF. The chain has TRBV6-1 and TRBJ2-3, with a tentative D call TRBD2 (6 bases). The CDR3 sequence is 13 residues long. Germline CDR1 MNHNS, CDR2 SASEGT. Trimming shortened V by 3 bases and J by 10 bases, and 14 bases separated the two germline ends.

This chain uses TRBV6-5 with TRBJ2-7; D call uncertain. Trimming shortened V by 7 bases and J by 0 bases, and 7 bases separated the two germline ends. The CDR3 length is 12 residues. Germline CDR1 MNHEY, CDR2 SVGAGI. DNA for the CDR3: TGTGCCAGCACCTCTTTCTCCTACGAGCAGTACTTC. It translates to CASTSFSYEQYF.

This clone was observed a few times. The chain is built from TRBV14 and TRBJ1-5; D gene uncertain. V was shortened by 1 base and J by 5 bases, with 9 bases between the two germline ends. CDR3 size: 14 residues. CDR1 and CDR2 from the germline V gene are SGHDN and FVKESK. CDR3 region: CASSQAGRDQPQHF. DNA for the CDR3: TGTGCCAGCAGCCAAGCAGGCAGAGATCAGCCCCAGCATTTT.

This clone came up many times. The rearrangement uses TRBV30 and TRBJ2-1, with 10 bases identical to TRBD2. CDR3 size: 13 residues. Trimming at V came to 5 bases and at J to 8 bases, leaving 6 bases not matched to a gene. The germline V gene has CDR1 GTSNPN and CDR2 SVGIG (reference sequence). This CDR3 reads CAWQRGGEDEQFF. The CDR3 DNA reads as TGTGCCTGGCAGCGGGGGGGCGAAGATGAGCAGTTCTTC.

This rearrangement joins TRBV7-6 to TRBJ2-1; 15 positions agree with TRBD2. Germline V gene sequence: CDR1 SGHVS, CDR2 FNYEAQ. The V gene end was trimmed by 4 bases and the J gene end by 2 bases; junction bases not matched to a gene: 12. The CDR3 contains 20 residues. CDR3: CASSSPSGTSGGTTYNEQFF. Here the CDR3 DNA reads TGTGCCAGCAGCTCCCCTTCCGGGACTAGCGGGGGGACTACCTACAATGAGCAGTTCTTC. Using reference TRBV7-6 and TRBJ2-1 for the parts outside the CDR3, the full variable domain is GAGVSQSPRYKVTKRGQDVALRCDPISGHVSLYWYRQALGQGPEFLTYFNYEAQQDKSGLPNDRFSAERPEGSISTLTIQRTEQRDSAMYRCASSSPSGTSGGTTYNEQFFGPGTRLTVL.

V usage is TRBV2 and J usage is TRBJ2-7; D possibly corresponds to TRBD1 (5 bases). This CDR3 comprises 12 residues. Trimming stripped 7 bases from V and 3 bases from J, with 10 bases between. Germline V lookup: CDR1 SNHLY, CDR2 FYNNEI. Written as DNA, the CDR3 is TGTGCCAGCAAAGACAGAGACTACGAGCAGTACTTC. It translates to CASKDRDYEQYF.

The J gene is TRBJ2-7, the V gene TRBV5-1, with D unclear. The CDR3 sequence is 14 residues long. Trimming left V 6 bases short and J 5 bases short, with 18 bases between. Germline CDR1 SGHRS, CDR2 YFSETQ. The CDR3 DNA reads as TGCGCCAGCATCCCCCACCGCGTCGGTGACGAGCAGTACTTC. Amino acid sequence: CASIPHRVGDEQYF.

DNA for the CDR3: TGCGCCAGCAGCCCTGGACAGGGAGTAAACTATGGCTACACCTTC. It yields the protein CASSPGQGVNYGYTF. The rearrangement joins TRBV5-1 to TRBJ1-2; 8 nucleotides line up with TRBD1. V was pared by 4 bases and J by 2 bases, with 7 bases of the junction left unmatched. The CDR3 is 15 residues long. In germline, CDR1 is SGHRS, CDR2 YFSETQ.

The chain links TRBV20-1 to TRBJ2-7; no clear D. This CDR3 comprises 11 residues. Germline loops: CDR1 DFQATT, CDR2 SNEGSKA (reference sequence). V gave up 5 bases and J gave up 0 bases, with 5 bases separating them. CDR3 sequence reads: CSAASSYEQYF. Here the CDR3 DNA reads TGCAGTGCTGCGAGCTCCTACGAGCAGTACTTC.

The rearrangement joins TRBV5-6 to TRBJ2-3; 11 nucleotides match TRBD2. The CDR3 contains 16 residues. After removal of 1 base from V and 6 bases from J, the junction contained 7 bases not matched to a gene. In germline, CDR1 is SGHDT, CDR2 YYEEEE. CDR3 in DNA: TGTGCCAGCAGCTTGTATAGCGGGAGGGCGATGGATACGCAGTATTTT. Its protein is CASSLYSGRAMDTQYF.

This clone has more than one count but fewer than ten. The DNA for the CDR3 is TGTGCCAGCGGGGAAGGGACAGGCACCGGGTACAATGAGCAGTTCTTC. Its translation is CASGEGTGTGYNEQFF. V usage is TRBV27 and J usage is TRBJ2-1; the match to TRBD1 covers 8 bases. The CDR3 runs 16 residues. The V gene end was trimmed by 8 bases and the J gene end by 4 bases; junction bases not matched to a gene: 13. Germline V gene lookup returns CDR1 MNHEY and CDR2 SMNVEV (reference sequence).

The gene calls are TRBV6-6 and TRBJ1-5; D uncertain. Between the trimmed V and J ends, which lost 2 bases and 0 bases, there was a span of 11 bases. CDR3 length: 16 amino acids. Germline values: CDR1 MNHNY, CDR2 SVGAGI (reference sequence). The CDR3 region is CASSYRGSSSNQPQHF. In DNA, the CDR3 is TGTGCCAGCAGTTACCGAGGTTCGAGTAGCAATCAGCCCCAGCATTTT.

CDR3 residues: CASSLVKGLFDSEQFF. CDR3 nucleotide sequence: TGTGCCAGCAGCTTAGTTAAGGGTTTGTTCGACAGTGAGCAGTTCTTC. The chain carries TRBV7-3 and TRBJ2-1, with D perhaps TRBD1 (5 bases). This CDR3 is 16 amino acids long. The V gene lost 2 bases and the J gene lost 9 bases, with 20 bases spanning the gap. CDR1 and CDR2 from the germline V gene are SGHTA and FQGTGA.

The chain has TRBV21-1 and TRBJ2-7; whether TRBD2, the table's D call, matches the DNA was not checked. TRBV21-1 is assigned pseudogene status. This CDR3 comprises 13 residues. The CDR3 is CASSKAYDPREYF. The CDR3 DNA sequence: TGTGCCAGCAGCAAAGCGTACGACCCCCGGGAGTACTTC.

This sequence joins TRBV7-2 and TRBJ1-2, with D maybe TRBD1 (6 bases). The CDR3 is made up of 15 amino acids. CDR1 is SGHTA and CDR2 is FQGNSA in the germline V gene. The V end was cut by 5 bases, the J end by 2 bases, with 15 bases between. The CDR3 spells CASSTRSGGNYGYTF. CDR3 in DNA: TGTGCCAGCAGCACTCGATCGGGGGGCAACTATGGCTACACCTTC.